Listed here is a single T cell receptor (beta chain). Its antigen is still unknown. This table comes from immunoSEQ multiplex PCR, and its TCRdb copy is limited to in-frame clones, with some not included. This table holds about 28,000 clones, 84% found once. This specimen belongs to a study of OX40 agonist ivuxolimab in advanced cancers. At the level of the study: Treatment of patients was with ivuxolimab, an agonistic anti-OX40 (CD134) antibody. Hepatocellular carcinoma, melanoma, renal cell or head and neck cancer was diagnosed in the dose-escalation patients.

Findings of the study overall: Expanded peripheral T cells had an undetermined antigen specificity.

V lost 3 bases and J 4 bases, leaving 4 bases between the germline ends. The CDR3 totals 11 residues. CDR1 and CDR2 from the germline V gene are SGDLS and YYNGEE. This chain joins TRBV9 and TRBJ2-5; D not certain. The source material was CD4+ or CD8+ T cells sorted from blood, sampled in a trial of the OX40 agonist ivuxolimab. This sequence was found in an adult with an advanced solid tumor such as melanoma, head and neck, liver or kidney cancer. The CDR3 is CASSEGETQYF. The CDR3 DNA follows: TGTGCCAGCAGCGAAGGAGAGACCCAGTACTTC. Supplemented by reference TRBV9 and TRBJ2-5, the full variable domain reads DSGVTQTPKHLITATGQRVTLRCSPRSGDLSVYWYQQSLDQGLQFLIQYYNGEERAKGNILERFSAQQFPDLHSELNLSSLELGDSALYFCASSEGETQYFGPGTRLLVL.